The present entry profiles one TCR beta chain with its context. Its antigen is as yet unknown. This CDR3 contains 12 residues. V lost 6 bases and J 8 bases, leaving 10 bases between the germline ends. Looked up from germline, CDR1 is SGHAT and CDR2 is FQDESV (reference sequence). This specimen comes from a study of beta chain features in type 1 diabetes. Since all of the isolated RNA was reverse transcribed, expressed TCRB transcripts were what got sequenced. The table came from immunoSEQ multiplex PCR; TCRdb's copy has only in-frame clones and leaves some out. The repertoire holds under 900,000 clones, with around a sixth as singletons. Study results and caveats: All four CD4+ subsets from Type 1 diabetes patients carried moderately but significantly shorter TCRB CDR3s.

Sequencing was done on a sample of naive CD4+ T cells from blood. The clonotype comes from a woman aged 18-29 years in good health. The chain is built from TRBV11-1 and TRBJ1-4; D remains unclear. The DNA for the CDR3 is TGTGCCAGCAGTCGACGTGGCGAAAAACTGTTTTTT. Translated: CASSRRGEKLFF.